Presented here are 3 T cell receptor beta chains from one specimen sequenced in a study of cytomegalovirus exposure and HLA in healthy donors. It was with 60 Vbeta and 13 Jbeta primers that the PCR ran. Only in-frame clones appear in the TCRdb table, and some are missing; sequencing was by immunoSEQ multiplex PCR. The sample records about 95,000 clones, around 70% being singletons. Sample: PBMCs. The receptors were sampled from a woman between 45 and 65 years old in good health and CMV-seropositive.

The CDR3 protein is CASSRAGRGGETQYF. The CDR3 nucleotides are TGTGCCAGCAGCAGAGCCGGGCGCGGGGGGGAGACCCAGTACTTC. The rearrangement joins TRBV11-2 to TRBJ2-5; 8 bases line up with TRBD2. The trim removed 5 bases at V and 5 bases at J, leaving 10 bases unmatched. This CDR3 region has 15 residues. The V gene's germline CDR1 is SGHAT and CDR2 FQNNGV.

Only one count was recorded for this clone. The chain links TRBV7-9 to TRBJ2-7; TRBD1 matches 9 bases. The V and J ends lost 4 bases and 2 bases, in that order; junction bases with no gene match: 6. The CDR3 runs to 15 residues. Germline V gene lookup returns CDR1 SEHNR and CDR2 FQNEAQ (reference sequence). The CDR3 here is CASSSGGQGTYEQYF. Written as DNA, the CDR3 is TGTGCCAGCAGCTCGGGGGGACAGGGCACCTACGAGCAGTACTTC.

This chain links TRBV19 with TRBJ2-3; a weak D match, TRBD2 (6 bases). Deletions cut 6 bases from V and 8 bases from J, with 18 bases between. The CDR3 totals 14 residues. Germline-derived CDR1 and CDR2 are LNHDA and SQIVND (reference sequence). The CDR3 sequence is CASRSMGGVRTQYF. The CDR3 DNA follows: TGTGCCAGTAGGTCAATGGGAGGTGTGCGTACGCAGTATTTT.